This T cell receptor beta chain emerged from a study of blood T cells in healthy people across ages. Study as a whole: About one barcoded beta molecule was captured per two T cells (by template switching).

Trimming took off 0 bases at V and 4 bases at J, with 7 bases between the two ends. Germline V gene lookup returns CDR1 ENHRY and CDR2 SYGVKD. The CDR3 is 14 residues long. A J-beta primer mix and a sample-barcoded 5' primer were used in a second PCR of roughly 6 to 11 cycles. TCRdb analysed the 5' RACE reads with MiXCR anew, one entry per CDR3 protein. The sample has about 1.6 million distinct CDR3 sequences, 30% to 40% seen once. Notes on this clonotype: The CDR3 ends on some other residue instead of the conserved phenylalanine or tryptophan, so this is likely a read error.

The chain is built from TRBV10-3 and TRBJ1-5; unclear D gene. The receptor's source is a woman in her 30s in good health. Source material: blood. Here the CDR3 reads CAISESANNQPQHC. CDR3 sequence (DNA): TGTGCCATCAGTGAGTCGGCAAATAATCAGCCCCAGCATTGT.